The 17 T cell receptor beta chains in this list originate from one sample, sequenced in a study of patients and donors after allogeneic stem cell transplantation. TCRdb passed the RT-PCR reads through MiXCR, listing each CDR3 protein once. The table records approximately 410,000 distinct CDR3 sequences, approximately 16% of them present only once. The sequenced material came from blood, either unsorted or a sorted T cell fraction (not recorded which). These receptors came from a human donor who was either an allogeneic HSCT recipient or a stem cell or donor lymphocyte infusion donor (not recorded which). It is not recorded whose cells these are; they may come from a transplant donor.

This chain joins TRBV18 and TRBJ1-6, with 12 bases identical to TRBD1. Trimming at V came to 3 bases and at J to 8 bases, leaving 11 bases not matched to a gene. CDR1 and CDR2 from the germline V gene are KGHSH and LQKENI. There are 18 residues in the CDR3. As DNA, the CDR3 is TGTGCCAGCTCACCCCCCCGGGACAGGGGGCAAGAGGATTCACCCCTCCACTTT. Amino acid sequence: CASSPPRDRGQEDSPLHF.

This clonotype was observed a few times. This chain uses TRBV5-1 with TRBJ2-3; TRBD2 matches 9 bases. Germline V gene data show CDR1 as SGHRS and CDR2 as YFSETQ. The CDR3 is made up of 15 amino acids. J lost 3 bases, V lost 2 bases, and 4 bases had no gene match. The DNA of the CDR3 is TGCGCCAGCAGCTTCCAGCGGGGGGATACAGATACGCAGTATTTT. This translates into CASSFQRGDTDTQYF. The full variable domain, with the rest looked up from reference TRBV5-1 and TRBJ2-3, is KAGVTQTPRYLIKTRGQQVTLSCSPISGHRSVSWYQQTPGQGLQFLFEYFSETQRNKGNFPGRFSGRQFSNSRSEMNVSTLELGDSALYLCASSFQRGDTDTQYFGPGTRLTVL.

The rearrangement links TRBV19 to TRBJ2-5, with 7 bases that match TRBD1. The CDR3 consists of 17 residues. Trimming removed 4 bases from V and 4 bases from J; junction bases left unmatched: 15. Germline V gene sequence: CDR1 LNHDA, CDR2 SQIVND (reference sequence). The CDR3 sequence is CASSTPTDDRVRETQYF. Written as DNA, the CDR3 is TGTGCCAGTAGTACCCCGACCGACGACAGGGTCCGAGAGACCCAGTACTTC. Supplemented by reference TRBV19 and TRBJ2-5, the full variable domain reads DGGITQSPKYLFRKEGQNVTLSCEQNLNHDAMYWYRQDPGQGLRLIYYSQIVNDFQKGDIAEGYSVSREKKESFPLTVTSAQKNPTAFYLCASSTPTDDRVRETQYFGPGTRLLVL.

This chain links TRBV12-3 or TRBV12-4 with TRBJ1-1, with TRBD1 as a possible D gene (6 bases). V dropped 6 bases and J dropped 1 base, with 21 bases sitting between them. The CDR3 consists of 17 residues. The CDR3 loop is CASSFPAPQGQNTEAFF. CDR3 in DNA: TGTGCCAGCAGCTTTCCAGCCCCACAGGGACAGAACACTGAAGCTTTCTTT.

V and J are TRBV7-2 and TRBJ2-1; D is possibly TRBD1 (8 bases). This CDR3 region has 15 residues. V was cut by 2 bases and J by 4 bases, with 12 bases left in between. Germline V CDR1 and CDR2: SGHTA, FQGNSA. This chain's CDR3 is CASSLYRGGYNEQFF. The DNA for the CDR3 is TGTGCCAGCAGCTTATACAGGGGGGGTTACAATGAGCAGTTCTTC.

This clonotype came up a few times. This chain links TRBV20-1 with TRBJ2-7, with D perhaps being TRBD1 or TRBD2 (6 bases each). Per germline, CDR1 DFQATT and CDR2 SNEGSKA (reference sequence). This CDR3 region has 15 residues. Trimming took 7 bases from V and 4 from J, leaving 23 bases between them. The DNA of the CDR3 is TGCAGTGGACCGTTCCCAGGGGTGGGAGGATACGAGCAGTACTTC. It translates to CSGPFPGVGGYEQYF.

This clonotype has at least ten counts. CDR3 bases: TGCAGCGTTGACCGGGGGATCACTGAAGCTTTCTTT. Encoded protein: CSVDRGITEAFF. The chain employs TRBV29-1 and TRBJ1-1, with D possibly being TRBD1 (5 bases). The CDR3 extends over 12 amino acids. Between the trimmed V and J ends, which lost 3 bases and 4 bases, there was a span of 9 bases. Germline values: CDR1 SQVTM, CDR2 ANQGSEA.

The table lists this clonotype with many counts. This chain uses TRBV20-1 with TRBJ1-1, with a weak D call TRBD1 (6 bases). Germline V lookup: CDR1 DFQATT, CDR2 SNEGSKA (reference sequence). This CDR3 has 14 amino acids. V was pared by 5 bases and J by 4 bases, with 17 bases between. CDR3 nucleotide sequence: TGCAGTGCTCCCCAGGGGCCCAAGGGCACTGAAGCTTTCTTT. It translates to CSAPQGPKGTEAFF.

Only a few counts were recorded for this clonotype. The chain carries TRBV19 and TRBJ2-1; D is unclear. Per the germline V gene, CDR1 is LNHDA and CDR2 is SQIVND (reference sequence). CDR3 length equals 12 residues. Trimming left V 6 bases short and J 9 bases short, with 12 bases between. CDR3 sequence reads: CASSILSGEQFF. The CDR3 DNA sequence: TGTGCCAGTAGCATTCTCTCGGGTGAGCAGTTCTTC.

There are a few counts of this clonotype. The CDR3, as DNA: TGTGCCAGCAGTTTAGCGGGGTCTAACTATGGCTACACCTTC. Translated, it gives CASSLAGSNYGYTF. The chain has TRBV12-3 or TRBV12-4 and TRBJ1-2; D remains unclear. V was clipped by 0 bases and J by 0 bases, with 5 bases between them. The CDR3 has 14 amino acids.

This sequence joins TRBV20-1 and TRBJ1-1; 8 positions match TRBD1. Germline lookup yields CDR1 DFQATT and CDR2 SNEGSKA (reference sequence). The CDR3 length is 16 residues. Losses at the gene ends were 0 bases for V and 10 bases for J; bases not matched to a gene: 16. The CDR3 loop is CSARDPQNSGGAVAFF. The CDR3 region has the DNA TGCAGTGCTAGAGATCCCCAGAATTCAGGGGGCGCAGTAGCTTTCTTT.

This clonotype has a count of ten or more. The chain is built from TRBV29-1 and TRBJ1-2; D ambiguous. Trimming pared 3 bases from V and 6 bases from J, leaving 11 bases between. Germline assignment: CDR1 SQVTM and CDR2 ANQGSEA. The length of the CDR3 is 12 residues. The CDR3 spells CSVENPRDGYTF. In nucleotides, the CDR3 is TGCAGCGTTGAGAACCCGAGGGATGGCTACACCTTC.

This clonotype has a single count. The V gene is TRBV7-3, the J gene TRBJ2-7, with 11 bases that match TRBD2. Germline values: CDR1 SGHTA, CDR2 FQGTGA. The J segment lost 3 bases and the V segment lost 6 bases, leaving 10 bases of the junction unmatched. This CDR3 is built from 16 residues. The CDR3 loop reads CASSRPGLADLYEQYF. CDR3 bases: TGTGCCAGCAGTCGACCGGGACTAGCGGACCTCTACGAGCAGTACTTC.

This clonotype was picked up a small number of times. This sequence joins TRBV2 and TRBJ2-7; TRBD2 agrees at 7 bases. In germline, CDR1 is SNHLY, CDR2 FYNNEI. V was pared by 2 bases and J by 0 bases, with 4 bases of the junction left unmatched. The length of the CDR3 is 15 residues. The CDR3 sequence: CASSEWRTSSYEQYF. The CDR3 nucleotides read TGTGCCAGCAGTGAATGGCGGACTAGCTCCTACGAGCAGTACTTC.

The chain has TRBV9 and TRBJ1-3; tentatively, D is TRBD1 (5 bases). V lost 3 bases and J 0 bases, leaving 13 bases between the germline ends. CDR3 length: 16 residues. Per germline, CDR1 SGDLS and CDR2 YYNGEE. CDR3 coding DNA: TGTGCCAGCAGCGCGGGACTTTTCCTCTCTGGAAACACCATATATTTT. As protein: CASSAGLFLSGNTIYF.

This clonotype was seen a few times. V usage is TRBV5-1 and J usage is TRBJ2-1; D call uncertain. The germline V gene has CDR1 SGHRS and CDR2 YFSETQ. V lost 2 bases and J 8 bases, leaving 5 bases between the germline ends. CDR3 length equals 11 residues. The CDR3 protein is CASSFRYEQFF. The CDR3 DNA follows: TGCGCCAGCAGCTTTAGGTATGAGCAGTTCTTC.

This clonotype has a handful of counts. The V gene is TRBV7-2, the J gene TRBJ2-7; D possibly uses TRBD1 or TRBD2 (6 bases each). Per germline, CDR1 SGHTA and CDR2 FQGNSA. CDR3 length equals 17 residues. Trimming stripped 5 bases from V and 0 bases from J, with 20 bases between. CDR3 sequence reads: CASSHRMGGPSSYEQYF. The DNA for the CDR3 is TGTGCCAGCAGCCACCGAATGGGGGGCCCCAGCTCCTACGAGCAGTACTTC.